This T cell receptor beta chain was identified during a study of blood T cell repertoires in COVID-19. Overall study: The United States, Italy and Spain provided the acute and convalescent COVID-19 samples. In each case, the material was cDNA or gDNA derived from T cells, B-cell-depleted T cells, or PBMCs.

Germline V gene sequence: CDR1 SGHVT, CDR2 SQSDAQ. V was clipped by 5 bases and J by 5 bases, with 18 bases between them. The CDR3 sequence is 16 residues long. How the authors handled the data: Reference gene primers were amplified, and this amplification served to estimate nucleated cell counts. TCRdb's table, derived via immunoSEQ multiplex PCR, lists solely in-frame clones and lacks some. V, J and clone size reflect that table, while D and trimming were determined from the DNA. The table lists some 240,000 clones, roughly 87% of them singletons, with roughly 4.5% in the top ten. V and J are TRBV7-4 and TRBJ2-2, with D uncertain. The sequenced material came from peripheral blood. The source is a woman aged 40-49 years who had recovered from COVID-19. The CDR3 protein is CASSPTWSRRTGELFF. In DNA, the CDR3 is TGTGCCAGCAGCCCCACCTGGTCAAGGCGGACCGGGGAGCTGTTTTTT.